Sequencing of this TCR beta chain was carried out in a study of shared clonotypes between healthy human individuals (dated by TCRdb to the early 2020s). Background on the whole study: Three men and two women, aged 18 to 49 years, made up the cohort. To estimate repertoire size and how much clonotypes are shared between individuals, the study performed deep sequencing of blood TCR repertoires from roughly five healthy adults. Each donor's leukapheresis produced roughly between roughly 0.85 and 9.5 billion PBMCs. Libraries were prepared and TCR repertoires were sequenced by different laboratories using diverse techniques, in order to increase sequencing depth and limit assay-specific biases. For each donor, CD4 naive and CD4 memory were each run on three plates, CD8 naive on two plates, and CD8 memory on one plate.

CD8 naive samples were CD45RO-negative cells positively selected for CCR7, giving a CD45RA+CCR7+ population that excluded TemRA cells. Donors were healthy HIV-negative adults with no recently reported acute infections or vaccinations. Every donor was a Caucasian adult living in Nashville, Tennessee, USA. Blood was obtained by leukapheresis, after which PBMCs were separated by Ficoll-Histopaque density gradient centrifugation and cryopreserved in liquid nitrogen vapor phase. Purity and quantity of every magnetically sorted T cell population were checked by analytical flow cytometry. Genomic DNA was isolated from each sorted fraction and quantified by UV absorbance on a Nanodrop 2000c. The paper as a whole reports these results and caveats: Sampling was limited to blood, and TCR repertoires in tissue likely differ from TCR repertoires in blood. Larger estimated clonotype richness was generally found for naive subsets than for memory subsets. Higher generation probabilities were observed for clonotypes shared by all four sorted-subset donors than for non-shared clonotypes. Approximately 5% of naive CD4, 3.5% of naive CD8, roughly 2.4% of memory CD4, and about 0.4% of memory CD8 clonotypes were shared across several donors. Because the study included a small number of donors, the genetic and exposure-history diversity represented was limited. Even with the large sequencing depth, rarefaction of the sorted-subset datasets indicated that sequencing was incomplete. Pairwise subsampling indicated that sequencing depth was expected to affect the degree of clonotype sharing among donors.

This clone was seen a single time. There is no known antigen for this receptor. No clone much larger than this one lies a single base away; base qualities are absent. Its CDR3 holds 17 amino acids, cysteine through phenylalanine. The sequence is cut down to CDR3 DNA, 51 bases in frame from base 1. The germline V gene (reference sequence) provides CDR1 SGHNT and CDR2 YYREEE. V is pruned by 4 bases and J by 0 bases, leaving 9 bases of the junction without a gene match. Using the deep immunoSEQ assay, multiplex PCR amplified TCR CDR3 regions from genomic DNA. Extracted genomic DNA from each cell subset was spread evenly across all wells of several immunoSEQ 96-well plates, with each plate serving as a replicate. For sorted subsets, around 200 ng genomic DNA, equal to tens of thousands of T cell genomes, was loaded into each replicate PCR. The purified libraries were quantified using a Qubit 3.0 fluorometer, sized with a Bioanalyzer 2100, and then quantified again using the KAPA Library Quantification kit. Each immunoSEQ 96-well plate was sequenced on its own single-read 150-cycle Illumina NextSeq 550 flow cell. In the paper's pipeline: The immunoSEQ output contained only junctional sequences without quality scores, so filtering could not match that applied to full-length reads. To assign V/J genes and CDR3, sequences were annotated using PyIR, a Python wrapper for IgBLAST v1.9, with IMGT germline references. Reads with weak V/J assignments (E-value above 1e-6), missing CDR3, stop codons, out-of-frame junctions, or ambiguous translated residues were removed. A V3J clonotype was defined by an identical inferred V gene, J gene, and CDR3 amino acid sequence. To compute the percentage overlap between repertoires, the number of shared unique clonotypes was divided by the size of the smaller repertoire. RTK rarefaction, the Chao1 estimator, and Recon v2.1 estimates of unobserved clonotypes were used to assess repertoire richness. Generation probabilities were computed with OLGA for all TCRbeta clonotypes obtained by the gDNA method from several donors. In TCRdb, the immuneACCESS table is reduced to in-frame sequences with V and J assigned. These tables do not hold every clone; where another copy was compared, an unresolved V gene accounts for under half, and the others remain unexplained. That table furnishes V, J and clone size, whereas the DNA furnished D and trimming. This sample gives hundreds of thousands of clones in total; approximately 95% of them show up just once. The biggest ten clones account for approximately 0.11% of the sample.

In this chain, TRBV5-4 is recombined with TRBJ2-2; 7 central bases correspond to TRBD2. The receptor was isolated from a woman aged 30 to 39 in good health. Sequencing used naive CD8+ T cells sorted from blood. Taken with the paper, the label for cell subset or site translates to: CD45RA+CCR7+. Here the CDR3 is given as CASSPGRSGANTGELFF. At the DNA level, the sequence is TGTGCCAGCAGCCCCGGGAGGAGCGGGGCGAACACCGGGGAGCTGTTTTTT.